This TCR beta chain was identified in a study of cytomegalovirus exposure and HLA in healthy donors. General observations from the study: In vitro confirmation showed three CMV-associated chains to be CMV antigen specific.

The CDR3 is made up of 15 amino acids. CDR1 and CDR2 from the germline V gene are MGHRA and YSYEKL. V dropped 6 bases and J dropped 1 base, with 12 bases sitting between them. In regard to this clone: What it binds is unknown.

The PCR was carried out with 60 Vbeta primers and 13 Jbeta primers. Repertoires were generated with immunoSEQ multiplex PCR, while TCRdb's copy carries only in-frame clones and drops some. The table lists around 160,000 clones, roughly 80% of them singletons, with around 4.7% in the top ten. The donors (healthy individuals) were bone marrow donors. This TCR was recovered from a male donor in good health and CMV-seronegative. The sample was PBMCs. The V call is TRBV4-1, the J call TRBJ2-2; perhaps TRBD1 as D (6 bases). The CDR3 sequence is CASRRPQGNTGELFF. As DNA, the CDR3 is TGCGCCAGCAGGCGGCCACAGGGGAACACCGGGGAGCTGTTTTTT.